In its sample, the clone carrying this TCR beta chain was seen a few times. The CDR3 runs 13 residues. The V and J ends lost 8 bases and 0 bases, in that order; junction bases with no gene match: 0. CDR1 and CDR2 (germline): SNHLY, FYNNEI. This record comes from a study of control samples from healthy donors and cancer patients. Method: immunoSEQ multiplex PCR; TCRdb's copy keeps in-frame clones and lacks some. The repertoire holds 100,000 to 150,000 clones, with around nine tenths as singletons. The chain employs TRBV2 and TRBJ1-5; 8 bases match TRBD1. The specimen was blood. This TCR was recovered from a young man in good health. CDR3 loop: CASGQGSNQPQHF. CDR3 nucleotides: TGTGCCAGCGGACAGGGTAGCAATCAGCCCCAGCATTTT.